This TCR beta chain was profiled in a study of blood T cell repertoires in COVID-19. Study overall: Spain, Italy and the United States supplied samples that represented acute and convalescent COVID-19.

After removal of 6 bases from V and 4 bases from J, the junction contained 6 bases not matched to a gene. This CDR3 has 15 residues. The germline V gene encodes CDR1 MNHNY and CDR2 SVGAGI (reference sequence). Authors' data handling: Estimated nucleated cell counts came from reference gene primer amplification. The assay was immunoSEQ multiplex PCR, and TCRdb's table has in-frame clones only and misses some. Clone size and V and J calls were adopted from that table, with D and trimming inferred from the DNA. The table records more than 45,000 clones, approximately 84% of them present only once. Sequenced input: peripheral blood. The chain links TRBV6-6 to TRBJ1-3; 10 bases align to TRBD1. This TCR came from a human donor with active COVID-19. The donor label of this sample is uncertain. The CDR3 nucleotides are TGTGCCAGCAGCAGACAGGGGGCTGGGGGAAACACCATATATTTT. Amino acid sequence: CASSRQGAGGNTIYF.